A selection of T cell receptor beta chains follows, all from one sample in a study of post-analysis software for immune sequencing data. TCRdb itself ran the PCR reads through MiXCR, one entry per CDR3 protein. Of about 500,000 distinct CDR3 sequences in the sample, under 55% were seen once. Sequences were obtained from blood. Receptor source: a girl aged 5-17 years with multiple sclerosis. Each CDR3 is given with its conserved first and last residue. D genes are given only for firm matches. Part of the rows lack a size; the others show once, few, many or a class for expanded clones.

D	size	J	V	DNA	CDR3
TRBD2	few	TRBJ2-1	TRBV10-2	TGCGCCACAGGGAAGGGTAGCGGGGAATACAATGAGCAGTTCTTC	CATGKGSGEYNEQFF
NA	NA	TRBJ1-2	TRBV6-2/TRBV6-3	TGTGCCAGCAGCTTGGACGGACTCTATGGCTACACCTTC	CASSLDGLYGYTF
TRBD2	NA	TRBJ2-5	TRBV7-2	TGTGCCAGCAGCCTAGCGGGAGGGATGGGGGAGACCCAGTACTTC	CASSLAGGMGETQYF
TRBD2	few	TRBJ2-1	TRBV6-5	TGTGCCAGCACTAACCCGGGACTAGCTGATATAGGGCAGTTCTTC	CASTNPGLADIGQFF
NA	few	TRBJ2-7	TRBV27	TGTGCCAGCAGTCGGACGAGGCCCTACGAGCAGTACTTC	CASSRTRPYEQYF
TRBD2	NA	TRBJ2-1	TRBV4-1	TGCGCCAGCAGCCAACCGCTTCTAGCGGGAGTTTCCTACAATGAGCAGTTCTTC	CASSQPLLAGVSYNEQFF
NA	NA	TRBJ1-5	TRBV20-1	TGCAGTGCTCAGACCGGGGGGCCCCAGCATTTT	CSAQTGGPQHF
NA	many	TRBJ1-1	TRBV12-3/TRBV12-4	TGTGCCAGCAGTTTATTGGGGGTTGAAGCTTTCTTT	CASSLLGVEAFF
NA	NA	TRBJ2-2	TRBV20-1	TGCAGTGCTAGACCGCAATACAGGGCCACCGGGGAGCTGTTTTTT	CSARPQYRATGELFF
TRBD1	NA	TRBJ1-2	TRBV28	TGTGCCAGCAGTTTCCTCGACAGGGAGAACTATGGCTACACCTTC	CASSFLDRENYGYTF
NA	few	TRBJ2-7	TRBV5-1	TGCGCCAGCAGCTCTGACTTAGCTATCTACGAGCAGTACTTC	CASSSDLAIYEQYF
TRBD1	NA	TRBJ1-1	TRBV5-1	TGCGCCAGCAGCTTACAGGGGGCGCTTGGCACTGAAGCTTTCTTT	CASSLQGALGTEAFF
NA	NA	TRBJ1-2	TRBV29-1	TGCAGCGTTGAAGGTGACCCCTTGTCTGGCTACACCTTC	CSVEGDPLSGYTF
NA	once	TRBJ1-4	TRBV5-1	TGCGCCAGCAGCTTGGGGGTTAGGAGAGAAAAACTGTTTTTT	CASSLGVRREKLFF
NA	few	TRBJ2-3	TRBV6-4	TGTGCCAGCAGTGATCCAGGAAAGACAGATACGCAGTATTTT	CASSDPGKTDTQYF
NA	NA	TRBJ1-1	TRBV27	TGTGCCAGCAGTTCTTCCACTTGGGTAGGGACTGAAGCTTTCTTT	CASSSSTWVGTEAFF
NA	NA	TRBJ1-1	TRBV2	TGTGCCAGCAGTGAAGAGGGCAGGTTGAACACTGAAGCTTTCTTT	CASSEEGRLNTEAFF
NA	NA	TRBJ2-7	TRBV20-1	TGCAGTGGTTCAGTTTATAACTACGAGCAGTACTTC	CSGSVYNYEQYF
NA	NA	TRBJ2-1	TRBV7-9	TGTGCCAGCAGCTTAGACGGGGGGCTTGAGCAGTTCTTC	CASSLDGGLEQFF
NA	NA	TRBJ1-2	TRBV6-4	TGTGCCAGCAGTGATTCGGGGACCGACAACTACTATGGCTACACCTTC	CASSDSGTDNYYGYTF
TRBD2	NA	TRBJ2-1	TRBV4-1	TGCGCCAGCAGCCACTTTGCTAGCGGGGGGTACAATGAGCAGTTCTTC	CASSHFASGGYNEQFF
NA	NA	TRBJ1-2	TRBV6-6	TGTGCCAGCAGTTACTCTTCCCTTAACTATGGCTACACCTTC	CASSYSSLNYGYTF
TRBD2	NA	TRBJ2-5	TRBV28	TGTGCCAGCAGTTACCCGGGACTAGCGAGGGAGCAGTACTTC	CASSYPGLAREQYF
TRBD1	NA	TRBJ2-7	TRBV28	TGTGCCAGCAGTTTTGGGATTGGTGGGGACAGGGGGCCCCCAGGCGAGCAGTACTTC	CASSFGIGGDRGPPGEQYF
TRBD1	NA	TRBJ2-7	TRBV7-2	TGTGCCAGCAGCCCGTACCGACAGGGCCCCTACGAGCAGTACTTC	CASSPYRQGPYEQYF
NA	NA	TRBJ2-3	TRBV20-1	TGCAGTGTCCCTCGGCCCAGTGGCGAAACAGATACGCAGTATTTT	CSVPRPSGETDTQYF
NA	NA	TRBJ1-2	TRBV5-1	TGCGCCAGCAGCTTGGCGCCGACACTGAAATATGGCTACACCTTC	CASSLAPTLKYGYTF
TRBD1	few	TRBJ2-1	TRBV9	TGTGCCAGCAGCGTAAGGGGGACAGGAGGTACCAATGAGCAGTTCTTC	CASSVRGTGGTNEQFF
NA	NA	TRBJ2-3	TRBV28	TGTGCCAGCAGCCCCGTAGGGGAGGCCCCAGATACGCAGTATTTT	CASSPVGEAPDTQYF
TRBD2	NA	TRBJ2-1	TRBV30	TGTGCCTGGAGCCAGGGACTAGCGGGAGTCCGCGAGCAGTTCTTC	CAWSQGLAGVREQFF
TRBD2	NA	TRBJ2-1	TRBV5-1	TGCGCCAGCAGCACCTTCTATCGGGAGGATAATGAGCAGTTCTTC	CASSTFYREDNEQFF
NA	NA	TRBJ2-5	TRBV12-3/TRBV12-4	TGTGCCAGTGACTCAAACGCGGAGACCCAGTACTTC	CASDSNAETQYF
NA	NA	TRBJ2-7	TRBV4-2	TGTGCCAGCAGCCAAGTTTTAGGGGACGGATCCTACGAGCAGTACTTC	CASSQVLGDGSYEQYF
NA	NA	TRBJ2-4	TRBV5-1	TGCGCCAGCAGCTTGGTTACGTTGGGGAGGTCGTACTTC	CASSLVTLGRSYF
TRBD1	NA	TRBJ1-2	TRBV6-2/TRBV6-3	TGTGCCAGCAGTGGATCGGGACAGGGAGCCTACTATGGCTACACCTTC	CASSGSGQGAYYGYTF
NA	NA	TRBJ2-7	TRBV3-1	TGTGCCAGCAGCCAGGTCAGAGACCTCTACGAGCAGTACTTC	CASSQVRDLYEQYF
NA	few	TRBJ2-1	TRBV5-6	TGTGCCAGCAGCTCAAGCCCGGACTGGAGCTCCTACAATGAGCAGTTCTTC	CASSSSPDWSSYNEQFF
NA	NA	TRBJ2-7	TRBV15	TGTGCCACCAGCAGAGATCCCTCGGGGCGGAGAACCTACGAGCAGTACTTC	CATSRDPSGRRTYEQYF
TRBD2	NA	TRBJ2-7	TRBV2	TGTGCCAGCAGTGTAGCGGGTGGGTTCCGTGAGCAGTACTTC	CASSVAGGFREQYF
NA	once	TRBJ1-2	TRBV7-2	TGTGCCAGCAGCTTAGGGGTTCGGGAGAACTATGGCTACACCTTC	CASSLGVRENYGYTF
TRBD2	NA	TRBJ2-1	TRBV20-1	TGCAGTGCTAGAGATGCTCGGGAGGCCTACAATGAGCAGTTCTTC	CSARDAREAYNEQFF